Below, 26 T cell receptor beta chains from the same sample are listed, as sequenced in a study of read filtering for tumor transcriptome and immune sequencing. This library used roughly 0.4 ug RNA and molecular barcoded adaptors spanning alpha/delta and beta/gamma chains. TCRdb called the reads again in MiXCR, with one record for every CDR3 protein. The data show 100,000 to 150,000 distinct CDR3 sequences, 13% seen once. The sample consisted of a population of CD138-negative cells sorted from bone marrow. Receptors originate from a donor at least 40 years old with multiple myeloma.

A note on this clonotype: The junction and the germline gene differ at one end; a read error may be behind it. This rearrangement joins TRBV7-8 to TRBJ2-1, with TRBD2 matching over 12 bases. The CDR3 runs to 17 residues. The V gene's germline CDR1 is SGHVS and CDR2 FQNEAQ. CDR3 amino acids: CASSMRLAGEWVNEQLF. Here the CDR3 DNA reads TGTGCCAGCAGCATGAGACTAGCGGGAGAATGGGTCAATGAGCAGCTCTTC.

In this sample, this clonotype turned up many times. The chain recombines TRBV2 with TRBJ2-7, with 7 positions matching TRBD1. The CDR3 extends over 13 amino acids. The V gene's germline CDR1 is SNHLY and CDR2 FYNNEI. The ends lost 7 bases at V and 6 bases at J; junction bases unmatched: 9. Here the CDR3 reads CASTKDRSGEQYF. The CDR3 DNA is TGTGCCAGCACAAAGGACAGGTCGGGCGAGCAGTACTTC. Together with reference TRBV2 and TRBJ2-7, the CDR3 gives the full variable domain: EPEVTQTPSHQVTQMGQEVILRCVPISNHLYFYWYRQILGQKVEFLVSFYNNEISEKSEIFDDQFSVERPDGSNFTLKIRSTKLEDSAMYFCASTKDRSGEQYFGPGTRLTVT.

This clonotype was found many times. This chain connects TRBV11-2 to TRBJ2-7; D may be TRBD2 (6 bases). Germline CDR1 is SGHAT and CDR2 is FQNNGV. The ends were cut back, 1 base at V and 5 bases at J, with 9 bases in the middle. This CDR3 is 13 amino acids long. The CDR3 DNA reads as TGTGCCAGCAGCTTAGCGGGAGAGCACGAGCAGTACTTC. Translated, it gives CASSLAGEHEQYF.

This clonotype showed up just a few times. The rearrangement joins TRBV4-1 to TRBJ2-5, with 10 bases fitting TRBD2. The CDR3 runs to 18 residues. After removal of 0 bases from V and 5 bases from J, the junction contained 12 bases not matched to a gene. Germline V lookup: CDR1 MGHRA, CDR2 YSYEKL. Here the CDR3 reads CASSQDGLAGVRLETQYF. The DNA of the CDR3 is TGCGCCAGCAGCCAAGACGGGCTAGCGGGAGTTCGTTTGGAGACCCAGTACTTC.

As for this clonotype: A much larger clone lies a single base off, so this may be a read error. This sequence joins TRBV6-7 and TRBJ1-5; D is ambiguous. TRBV6-7 is annotated as an ORF whose role is uncertain. The CDR3 has 15 residues. The V gene lost 9 bases and the J gene lost 2 bases, with 17 bases spanning the gap. The CDR3: CASDGPWAGNQPQHF. The CDR3 DNA is TGTGCCAGTGACGGGCCCTGGGCGGGCAATCAGCCCCAGCATTTT.

At least ten counts were recorded for this clonotype. The rearrangement joins TRBV7-9 to TRBJ2-1, with TRBD2 identical over 11 bases. V dropped 5 bases and J dropped 9; count of bases not matched to a gene: 12. The germline V gene encodes CDR1 SEHNR and CDR2 FQNEAQ (reference sequence). The CDR3 consists of 16 residues. The CDR3 region is CASSLSLAGVPPEQFF. CDR3 in DNA: TGTGCCAGCAGCCTATCACTAGCGGGAGTTCCCCCTGAGCAGTTCTTC.

This clonotype showed up just a few times. This chain links TRBV25-1 with TRBJ2-1; no clear D. Germline V CDR1 and CDR2: MGHDK, SYGVNS. The CDR3 runs 12 residues. Trimming shortened V by 4 bases and J by 11 bases, and 12 bases separated the two germline ends. The CDR3 DNA reads TGTGCCAGCAGTGTACAGTCTTTGAAGCAGTTCTTC. The encoded protein is CASSVQSLKQFF.

This clonotype showed up many times. This rearrangement joins TRBV4-1 to TRBJ2-3; 8 nucleotides agree with TRBD2. Germline CDR1 MGHRA, CDR2 YSYEKL. The CDR3 contains 20 residues. With V trimmed by 7 bases and J by 0 bases, 21 bases remained unmatched. The CDR3 DNA follows: TGCGCCAGCACTCGATACTTACATCGGGAGGGAGCTCGTAGCACAGATACGCAGTATTTT. The encoded protein is CASTRYLHREGARSTDTQYF.

This clonotype was counted ten times or more. The CDR3 nucleotides are TGTGCCACCAGTGACCGACAGGGTAATCTCGGGGAGCTGTTTTTT. Translation gives CATSDRQGNLGELFF. The chain has TRBV24-1 and TRBJ2-2; 7 nucleotides line up with TRBD1. Germline V CDR1 and CDR2: KGHDR, SFDVKD. CDR3 size: 15 residues. With 4 bases clipped from V and 7 bases from J, the junction kept 8 bases outside the gene matches.

This clonotype came up many times. The V gene is TRBV6-5, the J gene TRBJ2-2, with 10 nucleotides matching TRBD2. CDR1 is MNHEY and CDR2 is SVGAGI in the germline V gene. This CDR3 is 17 amino acids long. Germline trimming cut 3 bases from V and 3 bases from J; bases unmatched to any gene: 7. CDR3 region: CASSYTSGIRYTGELFF. In DNA form, the CDR3 reads TGTGCCAGCAGTTATACTAGCGGGATACGTTACACCGGGGAGCTGTTTTTT.

This clonotype was recorded many times. The V gene is TRBV2, the J gene TRBJ1-6, with 12 nucleotides matching TRBD1. The germline V gene encodes CDR1 SNHLY and CDR2 FYNNEI. This CDR3 spans 15 amino acids. V lost 3 bases and J lost 9; bases outside the gene matches: 3. Here the CDR3 DNA reads TGTGCCAGCAGTGATTGGGACAGGGGGCCTTCACCCCTCCACTTT. Protein product: CASSDWDRGPSPLHF.

Turning to this clonotype: Mismatch with germline at one junction end may stem from a read error. J is TRBJ1-2 and V is TRBV5-4; the match to TRBD1 covers 7 bases. Germline V lookup: CDR1 SGHNT, CDR2 YYREEE (reference sequence). The CDR3 extends over 13 amino acids. In nucleotides, the CDR3 is TGTGCCGGCAGCCTTGGACAGGTCTCGCGCTACACCTTC. Encoded protein: CAGSLGQVSRYTF.

Of note for this clonotype: A read error may explain this, as a much larger clone is one base away. The chain links TRBV16 to TRBJ1-5, with no clear D. The CDR3 loop spans 14 amino acids. Germline CDR1 is KGHSY and CDR2 is FQNENV. Trimming removed 5 bases from V and 6 bases from J, with 14 bases in between. CDR3 residues: CASSRTANSQPQHF. The CDR3 DNA follows: TGTGCCAGCAGCAGGACGGCGAACAGTCAGCCCCAGCATTTT.

This clonotype was counted many times. The chain joins TRBV20-1 to TRBJ2-1; a weak D match, TRBD2 (6 bases). Per the germline V gene, CDR1 is DFQATT and CDR2 is SNEGSKA (reference sequence). Trimming shortened V by 0 bases and J by 7 bases, and 16 bases separated the two germline ends. The CDR3 consists of 15 residues. The CDR3 protein is CSARDGGASLNEQFF. Written as DNA, the CDR3 is TGCAGTGCTAGAGATGGAGGGGCTAGTCTGAATGAGCAGTTCTTC.

In this sample, this clonotype turned up many times. V and J are TRBV9 and TRBJ2-7; D is unresolved. The CDR3 runs to 14 residues. The V gene lost 0 bases and the J gene lost 2 bases, with 9 bases spanning the gap. Germline V gene sequence: CDR1 SGDLS, CDR2 YYNGEE. The DNA of the CDR3 is TGTGCCAGCAGCGTAGGCCCCACGGCCTACGAGCAGTACTTC. Its protein is CASSVGPTAYEQYF. Variable domain in full (rest from reference TRBV9 and TRBJ2-7): DSGVTQTPKHLITATGQRVTLRCSPRSGDLSVYWYQQSLDQGLQFLIQYYNGEERAKGNILERFSAQQFPDLHSELNLSSLELGDSALYFCASSVGPTAYEQYFGPGTRLTVT.

This clonotype showed up many times. This chain connects TRBV12-5 to TRBJ2-1; 7 bases agree with TRBD2. V shed 0 bases, J shed 1 base, and the junction held 3 bases outside the gene matches. The CDR3 has 16 amino acids. Germline V gives CDR1 LGHNT, CDR2 FRNRAP. Written as DNA, the CDR3 is TGTGCTAGTGGTTTGGTTCCAGCGGGATCCTACAATGAGCAGTTCTTC. Its protein product is CASGLVPAGSYNEQFF.

With regard to this clonotype: A read error is likely here: a far larger clone is one base away. The CDR3 DNA is TGTGCCAGCAGCCAAGGACTAGCCGACAATGAGCAGTTCTTC. It is translated as CASSQGLADNEQFF. The chain combines TRBV12-3 or TRBV12-4 with TRBJ2-1; 8 nucleotides match TRBD2. The V gene end was trimmed by 6 bases and the J gene end by 5 bases; junction bases not matched to a gene: 6. The CDR3 runs 14 residues.

Only a few counts were recorded for this clonotype. A read error may be the cause here, since a much bigger clone is one base away. V gene TRBV7-9 combines with J gene TRBJ1-2, with 9 bases aligning to TRBD1. Unmatched junction bases numbered 9, after V lost 1 base and J lost 6 bases. In germline, CDR1 is SEHNR, CDR2 FQNEAQ (reference sequence). There are 16 residues in the CDR3. The CDR3 is CASSLGATGGPDGYTF. Here the CDR3 DNA reads TGTGCCAGCAGCTTAGGCGCTACAGGGGGCCCGGATGGCTACACCTTC.

This clonotype was recorded at least ten times. V usage is TRBV12-3 or TRBV12-4 and J usage is TRBJ2-2; 7 bases agree with TRBD2. This CDR3 has 15 residues. Germline trimming cut 4 bases from V and 2 bases from J; bases unmatched to any gene: 4. The CDR3 bases are TGTGCCAGCAGTTACATAGCGGGCAACACCGGGGAGCTGTTTTTT. Its protein product is CASSYIAGNTGELFF.

A few counts support this clonotype. CDR3 nucleotides: TGTGCCACCAGCAGTTTTAGCGGGAGTGGAGAGACCCAGTACTTC. The encoded protein is CATSSFSGSGETQYF. V usage is TRBV15 and J usage is TRBJ2-5, with 9 bases fitting TRBD2. In germline, CDR1 is LNHNV, CDR2 YYDKDF (reference sequence). The junction had 6 bases not matched to a gene; V was cut back by 3 bases and J by 4 bases. The CDR3 runs to 15 residues.

This clonotype was seen many times. The rearrangement uses TRBV11-2 and TRBJ2-7; 14 nucleotides line up with TRBD2. Germline V lookup: CDR1 SGHAT, CDR2 FQNNGV. With 4 bases clipped from V and 7 bases from J, the junction kept 9 bases outside the gene matches. The CDR3 loop spans 16 amino acids. In nucleotides, the CDR3 is TGTGCCAGCAGCTCTGGGACTAGCGGGGGCAGGGGGGAGCAGTACTTC. Residues: CASSSGTSGGRGEQYF.

This clonotype occurred many times. The genes are TRBV29-1 and TRBJ2-3; a possible D gene is TRBD2 (6 bases). The CDR3 consists of 13 residues. CDR1 SQVTM and CDR2 ANQGSEA come from the germline V gene. Trimming cost V 7 bases and J 5 bases, with 16 bases left between them. The CDR3 DNA reads as TGCAGCGCCCAGACGGGGGTGGAAGATACGCAGTATTTT. Translated: CSAQTGVEDTQYF.

With regard to this clonotype: One base separates it from a far larger clone, so it is likely a read error. The chain links TRBV7-8 to TRBJ2-1; D call uncertain. The germline gives CDR1 SGHVS, CDR2 FQNEAQ. The length of the CDR3 is 13 residues. The CDR3 loop reads CASEGRGYNEQSF. The CDR3 DNA follows: TGTGCCAGCGAAGGTCGTGGGTACAATGAGCAGTCCTTC.

Worth noting for this clonotype: This is likely a read error, given that the CDR3 carries no conserved phenylalanine or tryptophan at its end. The gene calls are TRBV7-8 and TRBJ2-3, with D hard to call. The germline V and J ends were trimmed by 5 bases and 3 bases, with 15 bases remaining between them. The CDR3 contains 15 residues. Germline lookup yields CDR1 SGHVS and CDR2 FQNEAQ. The CDR3 region is CASSRWAEDTDTQYL. Here the CDR3 DNA reads TGTGCCAGCAGCCGTTGGGCAGAAGATACAGATACGCAGTATCTT.

This clonotype appeared many times. The CDR3 loop is CASSLGTPSEQFF. CDR3 DNA sequence: TGTGCCAGCAGCTTAGGAACTCCCAGCGAGCAGTTCTTC. The chain carries TRBV11-1 and TRBJ2-1; D is undetermined. Per germline, CDR1 SGHAT and CDR2 FQDESV (reference sequence). The CDR3 sequence is 13 residues long. With 1 base removed from V and 10 bases from J, the gap between germline ends came to 11 bases. Together with reference TRBV11-1 and TRBJ2-1, the CDR3 gives the full variable domain: EAEVAQSPRYKITEKSQAVAFWCDPISGHATLYWYRQILGQGPELLVQFQDESVVDDSQLPKDRFSAERLKGVDSTLKIQPAELGDSAMYLCASSLGTPSEQFFGPGTRLTVL.

This clonotype has a handful of counts. In this CDR3 the conserved last residue, phenylalanine or tryptophan, is missing, so a read error is likely. The chain carries TRBV9 and TRBJ1-5; D is uncertain. Germline values: CDR1 SGDLS, CDR2 YYNGEE. The CDR3 is 15 amino acids. V dropped 0 bases and J dropped 2 bases, with 9 bases sitting between them. CDR3 residues: CASSVGVGGNQPQHL. CDR3 sequence (DNA): TGTGCCAGCAGCGTAGGGGTGGGCGGCAATCAGCCCCAGCATCTT.